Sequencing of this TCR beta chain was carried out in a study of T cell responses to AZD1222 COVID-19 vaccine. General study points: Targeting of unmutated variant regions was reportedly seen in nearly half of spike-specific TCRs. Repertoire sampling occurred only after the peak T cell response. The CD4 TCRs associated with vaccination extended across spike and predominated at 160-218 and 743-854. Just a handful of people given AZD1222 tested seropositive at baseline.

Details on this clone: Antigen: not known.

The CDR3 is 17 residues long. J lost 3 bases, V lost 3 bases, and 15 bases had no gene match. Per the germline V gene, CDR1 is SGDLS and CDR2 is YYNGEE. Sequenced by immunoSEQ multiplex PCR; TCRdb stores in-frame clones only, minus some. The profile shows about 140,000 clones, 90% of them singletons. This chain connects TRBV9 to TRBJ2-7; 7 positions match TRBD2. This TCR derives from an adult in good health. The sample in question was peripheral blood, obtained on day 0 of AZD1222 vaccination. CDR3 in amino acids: CASSGPPSGKVGYEQYF. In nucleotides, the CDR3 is TGTGCCAGCAGCGGGCCCCCCAGCGGGAAGGTTGGCTACGAGCAGTACTTC. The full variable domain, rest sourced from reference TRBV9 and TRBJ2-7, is DSGVTQTPKHLITATGQRVTLRCSPRSGDLSVYWYQQSLDQGLQFLIQYYNGEERAKGNILERFSAQQFPDLHSELNLSSLELGDSALYFCASSGPPSGKVGYEQYFGPGTRLTVT.